This T cell receptor (beta chain) was identified in a study of blood T cell repertoires in COVID-19. The method was immunoSEQ multiplex PCR; TCRdb's version includes in-frame clones alone and lacks a portion of them. The table lists a few hundred thousand clones, approximately 89% of them singletons. Participants were placed into cohorts based on the clinical history they reported. V shed 0 bases and J 4 bases; nucleotides not matched to a gene: 5. CDR3 size: 15 residues. In germline, CDR1 is SGHDT, CDR2 YYEEEE. This TCR was sampled from a woman between 40 and 55 years old who had recovered from COVID-19. The J gene is TRBJ1-1, the V gene TRBV5-6; 8 bases fit TRBD1. Sequenced: PBMCs or T cells enriched from blood (not recorded which). The CDR3 DNA reads TGTGCCAGCAGCTTGGACCAGGGGGCCAGCACTGAAGCTTTCTTT. Translated: CASSLDQGASTEAFF.